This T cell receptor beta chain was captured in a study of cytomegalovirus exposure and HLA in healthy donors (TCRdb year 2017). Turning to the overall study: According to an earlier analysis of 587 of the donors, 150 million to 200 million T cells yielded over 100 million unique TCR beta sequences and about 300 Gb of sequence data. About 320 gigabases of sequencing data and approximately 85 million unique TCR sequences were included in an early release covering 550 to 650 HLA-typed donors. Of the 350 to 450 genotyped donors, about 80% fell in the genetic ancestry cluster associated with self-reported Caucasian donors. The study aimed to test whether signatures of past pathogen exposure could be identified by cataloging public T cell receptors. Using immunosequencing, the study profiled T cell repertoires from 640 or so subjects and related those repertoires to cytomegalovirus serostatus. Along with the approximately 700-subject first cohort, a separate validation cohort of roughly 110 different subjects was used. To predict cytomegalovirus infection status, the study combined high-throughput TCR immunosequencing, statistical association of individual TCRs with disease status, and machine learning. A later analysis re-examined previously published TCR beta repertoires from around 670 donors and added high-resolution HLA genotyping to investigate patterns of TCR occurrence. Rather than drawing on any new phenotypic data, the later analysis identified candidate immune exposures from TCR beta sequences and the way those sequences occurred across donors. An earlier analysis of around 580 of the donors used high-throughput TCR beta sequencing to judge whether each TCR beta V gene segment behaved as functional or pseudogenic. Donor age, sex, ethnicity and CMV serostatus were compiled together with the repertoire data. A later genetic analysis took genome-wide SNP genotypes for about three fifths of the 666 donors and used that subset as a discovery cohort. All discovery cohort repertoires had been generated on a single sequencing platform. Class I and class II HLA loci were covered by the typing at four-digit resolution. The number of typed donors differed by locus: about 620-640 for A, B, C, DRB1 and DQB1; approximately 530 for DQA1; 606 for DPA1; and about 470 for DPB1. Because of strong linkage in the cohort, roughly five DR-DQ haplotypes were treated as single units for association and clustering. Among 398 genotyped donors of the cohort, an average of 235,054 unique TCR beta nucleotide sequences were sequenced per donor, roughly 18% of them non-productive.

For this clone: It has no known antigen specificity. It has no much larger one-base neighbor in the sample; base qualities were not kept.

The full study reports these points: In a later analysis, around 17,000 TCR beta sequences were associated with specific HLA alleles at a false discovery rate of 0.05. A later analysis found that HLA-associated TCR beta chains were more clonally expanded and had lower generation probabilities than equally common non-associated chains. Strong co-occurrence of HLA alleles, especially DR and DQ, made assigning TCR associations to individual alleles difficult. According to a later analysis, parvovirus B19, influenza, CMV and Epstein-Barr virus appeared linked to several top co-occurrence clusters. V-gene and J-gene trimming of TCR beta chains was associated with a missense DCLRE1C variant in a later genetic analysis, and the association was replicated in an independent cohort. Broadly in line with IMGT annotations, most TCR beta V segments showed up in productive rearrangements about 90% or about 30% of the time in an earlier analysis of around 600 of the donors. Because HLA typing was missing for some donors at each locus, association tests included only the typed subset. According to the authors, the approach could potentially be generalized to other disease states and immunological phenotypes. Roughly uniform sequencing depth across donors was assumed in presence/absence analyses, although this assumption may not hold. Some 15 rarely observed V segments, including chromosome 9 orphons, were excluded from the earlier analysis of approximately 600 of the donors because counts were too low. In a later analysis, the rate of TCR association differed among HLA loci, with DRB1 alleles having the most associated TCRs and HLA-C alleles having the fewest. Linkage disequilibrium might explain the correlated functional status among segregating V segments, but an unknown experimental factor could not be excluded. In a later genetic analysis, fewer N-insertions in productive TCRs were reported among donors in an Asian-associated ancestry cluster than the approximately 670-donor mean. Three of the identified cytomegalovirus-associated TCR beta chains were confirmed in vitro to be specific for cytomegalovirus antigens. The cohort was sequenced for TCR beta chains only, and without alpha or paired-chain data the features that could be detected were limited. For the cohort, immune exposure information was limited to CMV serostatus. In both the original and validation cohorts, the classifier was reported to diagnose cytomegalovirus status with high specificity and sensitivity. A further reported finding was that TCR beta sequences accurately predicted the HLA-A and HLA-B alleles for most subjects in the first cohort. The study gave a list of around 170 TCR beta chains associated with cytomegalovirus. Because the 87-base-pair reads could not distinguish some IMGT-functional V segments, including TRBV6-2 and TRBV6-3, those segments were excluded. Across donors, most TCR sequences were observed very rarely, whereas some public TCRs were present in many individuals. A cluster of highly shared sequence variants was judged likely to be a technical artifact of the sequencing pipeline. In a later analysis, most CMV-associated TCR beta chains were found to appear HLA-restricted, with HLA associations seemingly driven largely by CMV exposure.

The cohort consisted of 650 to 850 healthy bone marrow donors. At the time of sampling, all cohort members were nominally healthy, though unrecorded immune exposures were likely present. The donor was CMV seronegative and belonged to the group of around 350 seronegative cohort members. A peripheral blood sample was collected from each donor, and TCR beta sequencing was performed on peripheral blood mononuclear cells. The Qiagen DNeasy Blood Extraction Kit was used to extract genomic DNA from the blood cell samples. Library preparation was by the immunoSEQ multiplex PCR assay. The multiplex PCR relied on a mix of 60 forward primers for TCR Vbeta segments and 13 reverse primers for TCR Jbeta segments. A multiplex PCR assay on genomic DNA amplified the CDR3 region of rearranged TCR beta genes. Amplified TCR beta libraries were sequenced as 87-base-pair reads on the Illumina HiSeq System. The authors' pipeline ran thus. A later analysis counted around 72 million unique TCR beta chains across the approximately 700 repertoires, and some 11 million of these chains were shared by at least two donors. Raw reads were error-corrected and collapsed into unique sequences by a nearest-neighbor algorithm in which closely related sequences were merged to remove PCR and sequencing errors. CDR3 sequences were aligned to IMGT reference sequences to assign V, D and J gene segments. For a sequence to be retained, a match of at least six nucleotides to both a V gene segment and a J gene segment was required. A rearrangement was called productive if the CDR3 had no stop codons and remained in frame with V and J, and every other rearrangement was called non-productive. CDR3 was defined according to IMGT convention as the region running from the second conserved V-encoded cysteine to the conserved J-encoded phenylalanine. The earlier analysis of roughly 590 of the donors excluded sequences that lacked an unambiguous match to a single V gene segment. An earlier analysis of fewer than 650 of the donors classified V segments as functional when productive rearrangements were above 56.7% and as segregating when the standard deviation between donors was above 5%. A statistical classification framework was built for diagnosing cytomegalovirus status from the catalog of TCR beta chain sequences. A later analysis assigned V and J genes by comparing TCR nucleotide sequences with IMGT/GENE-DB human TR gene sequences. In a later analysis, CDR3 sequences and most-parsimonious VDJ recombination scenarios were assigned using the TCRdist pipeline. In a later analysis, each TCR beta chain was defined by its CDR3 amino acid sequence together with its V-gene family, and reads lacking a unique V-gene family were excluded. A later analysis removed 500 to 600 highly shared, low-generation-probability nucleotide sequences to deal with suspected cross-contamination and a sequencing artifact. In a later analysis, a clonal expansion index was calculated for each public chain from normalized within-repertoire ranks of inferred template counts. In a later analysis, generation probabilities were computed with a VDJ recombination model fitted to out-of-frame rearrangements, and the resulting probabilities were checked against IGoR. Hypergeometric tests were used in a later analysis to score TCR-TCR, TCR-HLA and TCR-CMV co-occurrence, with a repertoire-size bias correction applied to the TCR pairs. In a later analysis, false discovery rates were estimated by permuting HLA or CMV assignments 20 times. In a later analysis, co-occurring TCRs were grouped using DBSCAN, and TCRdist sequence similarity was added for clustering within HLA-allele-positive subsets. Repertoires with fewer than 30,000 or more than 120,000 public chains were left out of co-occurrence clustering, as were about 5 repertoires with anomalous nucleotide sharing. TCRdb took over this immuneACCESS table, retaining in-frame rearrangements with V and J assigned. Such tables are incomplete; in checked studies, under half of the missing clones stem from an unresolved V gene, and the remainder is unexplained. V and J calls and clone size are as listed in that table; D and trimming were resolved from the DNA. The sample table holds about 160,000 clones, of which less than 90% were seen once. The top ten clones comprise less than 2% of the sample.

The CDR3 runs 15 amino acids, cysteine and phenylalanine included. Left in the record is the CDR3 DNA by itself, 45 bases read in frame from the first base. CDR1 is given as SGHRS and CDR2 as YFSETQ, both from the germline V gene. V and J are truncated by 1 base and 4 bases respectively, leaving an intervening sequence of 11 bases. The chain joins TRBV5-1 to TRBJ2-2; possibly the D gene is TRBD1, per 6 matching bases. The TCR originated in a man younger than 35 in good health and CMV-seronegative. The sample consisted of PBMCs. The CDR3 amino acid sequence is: CASSLLEGGTGELFF. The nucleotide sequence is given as TGCGCCAGCAGCTTGTTAGAAGGGGGCACCGGGGAGCTGTTTTTT.